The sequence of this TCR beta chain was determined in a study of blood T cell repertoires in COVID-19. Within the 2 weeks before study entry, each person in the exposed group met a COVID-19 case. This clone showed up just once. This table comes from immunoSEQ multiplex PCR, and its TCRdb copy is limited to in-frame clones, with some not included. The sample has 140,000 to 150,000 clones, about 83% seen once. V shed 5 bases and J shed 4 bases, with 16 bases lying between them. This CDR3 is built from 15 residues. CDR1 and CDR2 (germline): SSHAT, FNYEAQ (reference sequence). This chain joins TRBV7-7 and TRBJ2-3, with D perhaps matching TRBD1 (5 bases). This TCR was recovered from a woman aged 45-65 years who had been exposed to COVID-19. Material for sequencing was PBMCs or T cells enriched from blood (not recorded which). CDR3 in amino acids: CASSPQGRSADTQYF. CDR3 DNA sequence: TGTGCCAGCAGCCCCCAGGGTCGAAGTGCAGATACGCAGTATTTT.